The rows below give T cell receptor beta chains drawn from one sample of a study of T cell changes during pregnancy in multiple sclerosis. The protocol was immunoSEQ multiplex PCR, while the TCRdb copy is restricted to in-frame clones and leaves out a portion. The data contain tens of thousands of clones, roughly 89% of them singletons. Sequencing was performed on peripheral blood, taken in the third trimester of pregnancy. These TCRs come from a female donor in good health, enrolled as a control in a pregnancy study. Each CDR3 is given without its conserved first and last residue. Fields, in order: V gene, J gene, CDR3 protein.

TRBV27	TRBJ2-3	ASSSGLVQY
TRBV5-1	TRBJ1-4	ASSLPGTGDEKLF
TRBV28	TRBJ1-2	ASYTGGKGYT
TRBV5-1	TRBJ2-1	ASSGGTGSGTNEQF
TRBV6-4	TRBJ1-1	ASSETLGNTEAF
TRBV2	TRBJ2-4	ASSEFKLIGNIQY
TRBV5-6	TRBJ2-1	ASSPGYNEQF
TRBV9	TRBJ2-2	ASSVVLDTGELF
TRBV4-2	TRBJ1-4	ASSQSRRREKLF
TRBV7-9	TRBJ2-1	ASSLLAGGLGNEQF
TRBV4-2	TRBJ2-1	ASSPMKGQGKNEQF
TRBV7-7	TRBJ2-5	ASSLDSQETQY
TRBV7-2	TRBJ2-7	ASSFDNGLYEQY
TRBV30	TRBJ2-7	AWSVGTGNYEQY
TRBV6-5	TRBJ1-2	ASSPRQGSGYGYT
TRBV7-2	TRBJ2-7	ASSTSSYEQY
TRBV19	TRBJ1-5	ASSPNSGTRDQPQH
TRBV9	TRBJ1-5	ASSAEGHDNQPQH
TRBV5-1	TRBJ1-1	ASSSGRGGTEAF
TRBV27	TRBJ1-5	ASSLKSPIRGPQH
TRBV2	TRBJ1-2	ASSQGQGRGYGYT
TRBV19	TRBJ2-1	ASGLAGANEQF
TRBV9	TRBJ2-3	ASSGTTAEDTQY
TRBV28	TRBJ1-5	ASRVTGTQPQH
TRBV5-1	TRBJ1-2	ASSLADAGGSGYT
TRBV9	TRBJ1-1	ASRPKQGQNTEAF
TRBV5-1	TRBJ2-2	ASSISGNTGELF
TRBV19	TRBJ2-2	ASRMQAGGMTGELF
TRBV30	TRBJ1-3	AWSVFPTGTSGNTIY
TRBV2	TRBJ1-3	ASADYSGNTIY
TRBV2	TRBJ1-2	ASIGQDRGYT
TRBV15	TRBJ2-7	ATSKGHSYEQY
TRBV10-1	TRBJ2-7	ASISEEQY
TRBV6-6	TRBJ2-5	ASSLSRPGTQY
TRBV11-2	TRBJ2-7	ASSLTRAYEQY
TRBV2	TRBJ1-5	ASSRDRATSNQPQH
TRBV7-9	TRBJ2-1	ASSSGGGDNEQF
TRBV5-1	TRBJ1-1	ASSLSAGLGEAF
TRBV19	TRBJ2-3	ASSDLTADTQY
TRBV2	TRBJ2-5	ASGGDHQETQY
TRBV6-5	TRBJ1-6	ASSSRGGRDSPLH
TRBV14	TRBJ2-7	ASSSYLASFYEQY
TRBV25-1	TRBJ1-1	ASSEWGQGPATEAF
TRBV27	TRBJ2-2	ASSLYSGDLTGNTGELF
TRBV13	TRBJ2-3	ASNLAGRPQY
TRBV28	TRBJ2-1	ASRGTVGTYNEQF
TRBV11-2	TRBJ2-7	ASSLVRSSDRGLSYEQY
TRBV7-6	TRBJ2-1	ASSLEGSLARNEQF
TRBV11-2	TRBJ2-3	ASSLFRDRSTDTQY
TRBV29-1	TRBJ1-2	SAKVGSYGYT
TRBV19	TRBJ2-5	ASSWTNLETQY
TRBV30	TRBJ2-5	AWDLYQETQY
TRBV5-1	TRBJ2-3	ASSFWAGDTDTQY
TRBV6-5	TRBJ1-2	ASVGGRSYGYT
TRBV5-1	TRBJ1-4	ASSFTGATNEKLF
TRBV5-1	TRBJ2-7	ASNPLVGEGEQY
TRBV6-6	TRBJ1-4	ASWFKGSATNEKLF